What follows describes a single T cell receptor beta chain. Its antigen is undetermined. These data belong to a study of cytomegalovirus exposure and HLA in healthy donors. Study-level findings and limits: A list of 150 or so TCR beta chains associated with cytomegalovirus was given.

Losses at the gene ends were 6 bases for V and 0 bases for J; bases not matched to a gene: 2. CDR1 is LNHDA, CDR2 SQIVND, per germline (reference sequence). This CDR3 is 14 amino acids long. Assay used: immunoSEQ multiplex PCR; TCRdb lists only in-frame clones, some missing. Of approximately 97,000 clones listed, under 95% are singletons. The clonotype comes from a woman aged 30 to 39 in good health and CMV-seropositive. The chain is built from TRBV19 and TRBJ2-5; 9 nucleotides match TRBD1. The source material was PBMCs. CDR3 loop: CASRGQGNQETQYF. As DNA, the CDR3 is TGTGCCAGTAGAGGACAGGGGAACCAAGAGACCCAGTACTTC.